This T cell receptor (beta chain) was recovered during a study of regulatory T cells in long-lasting Graves disease (dated by TCRdb to the early 2020s). Context from the whole study: Persistent Graves' disease was defined as persistently positive TSH receptor autoantibodies together with antithyroid drug treatment for over 5 years. Peripheral blood TCR sequencing and RNA sequencing compared persistent Graves' disease patients with newly diagnosed Graves' disease patients. The study took place in China and was registered as a clinical trial. A total of roughly 35 samples underwent TCR sequencing: approximately 13 from persistent and roughly 20 from newly diagnosed Graves' disease patients. On average, persistent Graves' disease patients in the clinical cohort had been on antithyroid drugs for around 9.5 years.

To note about this clonotype: The antigen it binds to is not known. One end of the junction does not line up with germline, which may come from a read error.

Inclusive of the bounding cysteine and phenylalanine, the CDR3 is 15 residues long. Only the CDR3 portion is preserved as DNA: 45 bases, with reading frame beginning at the first base. CDR1 and CDR2 were assigned from the germline V gene as KGHSH and LQKENI. The paper's findings and limits, for the study overall: Persistent Graves' disease patients showed lower TCR Shannon entropy and fewer highly expanded clones than newly diagnosed patients, suggesting clonal expansion. Preferential use of TRBV28, TRBJ1-2 and TRBJ2-5 was observed in persistent disease, whereas TRBV20-1 and TRBJ2-1 were favored in newly diagnosed disease. Persistent patients shared more public clonotypes among themselves (2,741) than newly diagnosed patients did (more than 850). The authors noted that the small sample size was a limitation that may lower accuracy. Only the TCR beta chain was sequenced and analyzed. The study examined only peripheral blood because the primary lesion, thyroid tissue, could not be accessed.

The intended sense of this specimen's time point label: persistent/refractory GD, antithyroid drugs over 5 years with positive TRAb. For both TCR sequencing and RNA sequencing, RNA was extracted from PBMCs using TRIzol. Graves' disease was diagnosed according to American Thyroid Association guidelines. Recruitment of patients was carried out at an endocrinology department in Xi'an, China. Each patient gave about 8.1 milliliters of peripheral blood, collected in an EDTA anticoagulant tube. Ficoll Paque Plus density gradient separation was used to isolate PBMCs, and no further T cell sorting was performed. An Agilent 2100 Bioanalyzer and agarose gel were used to check RNA quality, while a NanoDrop 2000 measured RNA concentration. The receptor library was made with multiplex PCR. Sequencing was performed on an Illumina HiSeq 4000. TCR beta libraries were built with iRepertoire HTBI primers and Arm-PCR amplification of CDR3 regions. Before sequencing, the PCR products went through gel purification. For the original study's pipeline: Gene usage analysis of CDR3 amino acid clonotypes relied on the 55 to 80 TRBV and about 15 TRBJ segments identified across samples. Filtered high-quality paired reads were merged into contigs using COPE and FqMerger. BLAST was used to align contigs to IMGT TRBV, TRBD and TRBJ reference genes, with CDR3 defined following IMGT. Any clonotype with a frequency above 0.1% was counted as a highly expanded clone. Shannon entropy served as the measure of repertoire diversity, while the Gini coefficient captured V-J evenness. A clonotype found in more than one individual was treated as public. TCRdb trimmed public reads at Q25 via fastp, called clones via MiXCR and kept in-frame beta chains. Every distinct CDR3 protein forms one entry, paired with its most common genes and DNA. TCRdb's processing, not the authors', yielded these V and J calls. The sample table records approximately 400,000 distinct CDR3 sequences; 20% to 25% of these occur just once. The ten biggest clones cover around 30% of the sample.

The starting material was peripheral blood mononuclear cells (PBMCs), obtained when the disease was refractory, from a patient treated with antithyroid drugs. The TCR comes from a woman aged 40 to 50 with Graves disease. Donor details come from another sample of the same person, matched by shared clones. This chain is built from TRBV18 and TRBJ1-1, with 8 bases matching TRBD1. The bases read TGTGCCAGCTCACCGAGACAGGGGCAGAACACTGAGGCTTTCTTT. Translated, it gives CASSPRQGQNTEAFF.